Shown below are 12 T cell receptor beta chains from a single sample sequenced in a study of shared clonotypes between healthy human individuals. The method was immunoSEQ multiplex PCR; TCRdb's version includes in-frame clones alone and lacks a portion of them. The sample has 1 million to 1.2 million clones, around 77% seen once. Sequenced input: memory CD4+ T cells from PBMCs. As to subset: CD45RA-negative fraction. These TCRs come from a man between 18 and 35 years old in good health. Some clones in this sample may be carry-over from other donors' samples.

V usage is TRBV30 and J usage is TRBJ1-5; TRBD1 agrees at 9 bases. V trimming: 1 base; J trimming: 0 bases; junction bases outside the gene matches: 1. Per germline, CDR1 GTSNPN and CDR2 SVGIG (reference sequence). The CDR3 runs to 15 residues. CDR3 protein: CAWSAGQGSNQPQHF. The CDR3 coding sequence is TGTGCCTGGAGTGCGGGACAGGGTAGCAATCAGCCCCAGCATTTT.

The rearrangement links TRBV15 to TRBJ2-4, with 15 bases matching TRBD2. The CDR3 runs 17 residues. Germline values: CDR1 LNHNV, CDR2 YYDKDF (reference sequence). The J segment lost 5 bases and the V segment lost 0 bases, leaving 2 bases of the junction unmatched. CDR3 DNA: TGTGCCACCAGCAGAGAGGGACTAGCGGGAGGTGAAAACATTCAGTACTTC. Its protein product is CATSREGLAGGENIQYF.

The rearrangement joins TRBV7-8 to TRBJ2-3; D uncertain. The CDR3 sequence is 16 residues long. Germline V CDR1 and CDR2: SGHVS, FQNEAQ. V was shortened by 2 bases and J by 2 bases, with 14 bases between the two germline ends. In nucleotides, the CDR3 is TGTGCCAGCAGCTTAAGTGGATCCGCTCCCACAGATACGCAGTATTTT. Amino acid sequence: CASSLSGSAPTDTQYF.

The CDR3 region is CASSLATTSGLTDTQYF. CDR3 DNA: TGTGCCAGCAGCTTAGCGACGACTAGCGGGCTCACAGATACGCAGTATTTT. The chain recombines TRBV7-2 with TRBJ2-3; 10 positions agree with TRBD2. CDR1 is SGHTA, CDR2 FQGNSA, per germline. The length of the CDR3 is 17 residues. Unmatched junction bases numbered 5, after V lost 0 bases and J lost 2 bases.

V usage is TRBV19 and J usage is TRBJ2-7; D possibly uses TRBD1 or TRBD2 (6 bases each). Trimming pared 4 bases from V and 7 bases from J, leaving 14 bases between. The CDR3 totals 13 residues. Germline CDR1 and CDR2: LNHDA and SQIVND (reference sequence). Here the CDR3 DNA reads TGTGCCAGTAGTACGACGGACAGCGGGGAGCAGTACTTC. Residues: CASSTTDSGEQYF.

This clone was seen ten or more times. The V gene is TRBV6-6, the J gene TRBJ1-2; the D gene is possibly TRBD1 (6 bases). V was pared by 10 bases and J by 1 base, with 13 bases between. This CDR3 is built from 13 residues. Looked up from germline, CDR1 is MNHNY and CDR2 is SVGAGI (reference sequence). The CDR3 nucleotides are TGTGCCATCAGGACAGCAGATAACTATGGCTACACCTTC. The encoded protein is CAIRTADNYGYTF.

In this sample, this clone turned up many times. This rearrangement joins TRBV9 to TRBJ2-7; 7 bases match TRBD2. CDR3 length: 14 residues. The germline V gene has CDR1 SGDLS and CDR2 YYNGEE. The trim removed 3 bases at V and 4 bases at J, leaving 7 bases unmatched. CDR3 loop: CASSARGSTYEQYF. CDR3 nucleotides: TGTGCCAGCAGCGCTCGCGGGAGTACTTACGAGCAGTACTTC.

This clone appeared once. The chain recombines TRBV12-5 with TRBJ2-1; perhaps TRBD1 as D (6 bases). Between the trimmed V and J ends, which lost 3 bases and 4 bases, there was a span of 10 bases. The CDR3 is made up of 14 amino acids. Germline-derived CDR1 and CDR2 are LGHNT and FRNRAP. In DNA form, the CDR3 reads TGTGCTAGTGGTTTTTTAGGGGGTTACAATGAGCAGTTCTTC. Protein: CASGFLGGYNEQFF.

The rearrangement links TRBV5-6 to TRBJ1-4; no definite D call. CDR1 and CDR2 (germline): SGHDT, YYEEEE. The CDR3 has 13 residues. Between the trimmed V and J ends, which lost 4 bases and 3 bases, there was a span of 7 bases. CDR3 bases: TGTGCCAGCAGCGCCCGGGCTAATGAAAAACTGTTTTTT. Its translation: CASSARANEKLFF.

V is TRBV7-8 and J is TRBJ2-7; TRBD2 aligns across 10 bases. The junction had 6 bases not matched to a gene; V was cut back by 1 base and J by 3 bases. Germline V CDR1 and CDR2: SGHVS, FQNEAQ. This CDR3 contains 16 residues. In nucleotides, the CDR3 is TGTGCCAGCAGCTTAGAGTCCCTAGCGGGAGTCTACGAGCAGTACTTC. Its translation: CASSLESLAGVYEQYF. Looking up the rest from reference TRBV7-8 and TRBJ2-7 gives the full variable domain: GAGVSQSPRYKVAKRGQDVALRCDPISGHVSLFWYQQALGQGPEFLTYFQNEAQLDKSGLPSDRFFAERPEGSVSTLKIQRTQQEDSAVYLCASSLESLAGVYEQYFGPGTRLTVT.

This clone was observed at least ten times. CDR3 DNA: TGTGCCATGCACTACCTCTGGGGGGAGACCCAGTACTTC. Protein sequence: CAMHYLWGETQYF. The genes are TRBV2 and TRBJ2-5; perhaps D is TRBD1 or TRBD2 (5 bases each). The ends were cut back, 10 bases at V and 5 bases at J, with 17 bases in the middle. Germline V gene lookup returns CDR1 SNHLY and CDR2 FYNNEI. This CDR3 has 13 amino acids.

This chain joins TRBV15 and TRBJ1-2, with a weak D call TRBD1 (5 bases). Germline values: CDR1 LNHNV, CDR2 YYDKDF (reference sequence). Between the trimmed V and J ends, which lost 7 bases and 1 base, there was a span of 22 bases. The CDR3 is 17 amino acids. The CDR3 DNA is TGTGCCACCAACGCTGGGGGAGCTCAAGACCTTAACTATGGCTACACCTTC. It is translated as CATNAGGAQDLNYGYTF.